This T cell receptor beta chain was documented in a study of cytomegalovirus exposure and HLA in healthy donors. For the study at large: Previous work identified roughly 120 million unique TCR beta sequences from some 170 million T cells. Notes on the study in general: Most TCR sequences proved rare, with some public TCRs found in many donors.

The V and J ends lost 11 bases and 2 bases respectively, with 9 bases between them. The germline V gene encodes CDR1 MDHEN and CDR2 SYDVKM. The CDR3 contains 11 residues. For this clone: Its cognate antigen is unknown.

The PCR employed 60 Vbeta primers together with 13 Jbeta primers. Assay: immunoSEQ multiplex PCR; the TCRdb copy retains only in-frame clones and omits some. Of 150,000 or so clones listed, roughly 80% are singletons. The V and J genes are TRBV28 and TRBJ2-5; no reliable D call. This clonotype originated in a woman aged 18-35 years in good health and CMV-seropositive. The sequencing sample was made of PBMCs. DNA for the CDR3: TGTGCCGTTCGGTTTCAAGAGACCCAGTACTTC. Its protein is CAVRFQETQYF.